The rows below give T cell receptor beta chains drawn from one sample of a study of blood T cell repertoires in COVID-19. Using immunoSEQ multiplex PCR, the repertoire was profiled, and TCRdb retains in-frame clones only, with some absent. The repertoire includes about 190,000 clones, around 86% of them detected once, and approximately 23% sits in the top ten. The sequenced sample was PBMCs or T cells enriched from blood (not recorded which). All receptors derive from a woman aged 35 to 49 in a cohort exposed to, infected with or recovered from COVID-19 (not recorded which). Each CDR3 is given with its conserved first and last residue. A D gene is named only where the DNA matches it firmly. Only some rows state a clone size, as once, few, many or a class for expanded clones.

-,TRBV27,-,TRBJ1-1,CASSLFQGPNTEAFF,TGTGCCAGCAGTTTATTTCAGGGCCCGAACACTGAAGCTTTCTTT
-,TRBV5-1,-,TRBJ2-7,CASSFGTPEQYF,TGCGCCAGCAGCTTCGGGACACCCGAGCAGTACTTC
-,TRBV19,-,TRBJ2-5,CASSIILREETQYF,TGTGCCAGTAGTATAATCCTCCGGGAGGAGACCCAGTACTTC
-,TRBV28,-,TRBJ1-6,CASSPFARGDSPLHF,TGTGCCAGCAGTCCCTTCGCCCGCGGGGATTCACCCCTCCACTTT
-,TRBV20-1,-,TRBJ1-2,CSASFRDEHGYTF,TGCAGTGCTAGTTTCAGGGATGAACATGGCTACACTTTC
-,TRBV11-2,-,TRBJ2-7,CASSLRMFDEATLAYEQYF,TGTGCCAGCAGCTTACGGATGTTTGACGAGGCTACCCTAGCCTACGAGCAGTACTTC
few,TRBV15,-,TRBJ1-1,CATSRDGVENTEAFF,TGTGCCACCAGCAGAGACGGGGTGGAGAACACTGAAGCTTTCTTT
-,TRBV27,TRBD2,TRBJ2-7,CASSLREGLYEQYF,TGTGCCAGCAGTTTGCGGGAGGGCCTCTACGAGCAGTACTTC
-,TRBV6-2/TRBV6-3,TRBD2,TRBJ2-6,CASSSPGLAGSGGANVLTF,TGTGCCAGCAGTTCCCCGGGACTAGCGGGATCGGGCGGGGCCAACGTCCTGACTTTC
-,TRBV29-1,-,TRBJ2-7,CSVETGFNSYEQYF,TGCAGCGTGGAAACAGGGTTTAACTCCTACGAGCAGTACTTC
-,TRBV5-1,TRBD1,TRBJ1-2,CASSWGQGVHYGYTF,TGCGCCAGCAGCTGGGGACAGGGGGTTCACTATGGCTACACCTTC
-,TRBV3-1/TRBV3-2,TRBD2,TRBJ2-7,CASSPAGPSHEQYF,TGTGCCAGCAGCCCAGCGGGACCCTCCCACGAGCAGTACTTC
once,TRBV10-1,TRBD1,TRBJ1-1,CASVTRGRNTEAFF,TGCGCCAGCGTGACCAGGGGGCGAAACACTGAAGCTTTCTTT
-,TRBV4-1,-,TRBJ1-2,CASSPSRTTNYGYTF,TGCGCCAGCAGCCCCTCGCGGACAACAAACTATGGCTACACCTTC
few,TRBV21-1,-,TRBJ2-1,CASSKGNSFYEQFF,TGTGCCAGCAGCAAAGGAAATAGTTTTTATGAGCAGTTCTTC
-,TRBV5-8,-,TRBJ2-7,CASSPVYEQYF,TGTGCCAGCAGCCCAGTCTACGAGCAGTACTTC
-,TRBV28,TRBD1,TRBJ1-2,CASTQPTGGRDGYTF,TGTGCCAGCACCCAACCGACAGGGGGCAGGGATGGCTACACCTTC
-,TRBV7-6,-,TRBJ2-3,CASSVWGSINTQYF,TGTGCCAGCAGCGTGTGGGGCTCAATCAATACGCAGTATTTT
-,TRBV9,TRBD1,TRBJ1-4,CASSIGQGVNEKLFF,TGTGCCAGCAGCATTGGACAGGGGGTGAATGAAAAACTGTTTTTT
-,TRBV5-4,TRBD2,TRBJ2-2,CASSLAPNWAGGPDGELFF,TGTGCCAGCAGCTTGGCCCCTAACTGGGCGGGGGGGCCGGACGGGGAGCTGTTTTTT
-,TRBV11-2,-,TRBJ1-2,CASSLRQREGYTF,TGTGCCAGCAGCTTAAGACAGCGAGAGGGCTACACCTTC
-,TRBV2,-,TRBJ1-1,CASSELYWSGKNTEAFF,TGTGCCAGCAGTGAATTGTATTGGTCAGGGAAGAACACTGAAGCTTTCTTT
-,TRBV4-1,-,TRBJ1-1,CASSFQQGIDTEAFF,TGCGCCAGCAGCTTTCAACAGGGTATAGACACTGAAGCTTTCTTT
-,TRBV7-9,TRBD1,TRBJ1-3,CASSLEATGSSGNTIYF,TGTGCCAGCAGCTTAGAGGCGACAGGGAGCTCTGGAAACACCATATATTTT
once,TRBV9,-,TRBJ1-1,CASSVAGPNTEAFF,TGTGCCAGCAGCGTAGCTGGGCCGAACACTGAAGCTTTCTTT
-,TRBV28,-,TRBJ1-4,CASSSSWAATNEKLFF,TGTGCCAGCAGTTCCTCTTGGGCTGCAACTAATGAAAAACTGTTTTTT
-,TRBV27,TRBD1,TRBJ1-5,CASSLGQANQPQHF,TGTGCCAGCAGTTTGGGACAGGCCAATCAGCCCCAGCATTTT
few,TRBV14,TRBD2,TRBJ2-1,CASSQDPSGQSEQFF,TGTGCCAGCAGCCAGGACCCTAGCGGTCAGAGTGAGCAGTTCTTC
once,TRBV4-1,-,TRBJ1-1,CASSQTYADTEAFF,TGCGCCAGCAGCCAGACATACGCCGACACTGAAGCTTTCTTT
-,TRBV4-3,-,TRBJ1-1,CASSQTGNTEAFF,TGCGCCAGCAGCCAAACAGGGAACACTGAAGCTTTCTTT
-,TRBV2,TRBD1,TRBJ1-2,CASSERDRGPNYGYTF,TGTGCCAGCAGTGAAAGGGACAGGGGGCCTAACTATGGCTACACCTTC
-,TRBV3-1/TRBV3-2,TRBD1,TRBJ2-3,CASSKTGPGTGVIDTQYF,TGTGCCAGCAGCAAAACCGGTCCCGGGACAGGGGTAATAGATACGCAGTATTTT
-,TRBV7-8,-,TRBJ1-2,CASSLGGTRSYGYTF,TGTGCCAGCAGCTTGGGGGGGACACGAAGCTATGGCTACACCTTC
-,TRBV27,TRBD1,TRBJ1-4,CASSFIGGPANEKLFF,TGTGCCAGCAGCTTCATAGGGGGCCCAGCTAATGAAAAACTGTTTTTT
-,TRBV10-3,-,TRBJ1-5,CAIAPGGLNQPQHF,TGTGCCATCGCACCCGGGGGTTTAAATCAGCCCCAGCATTTT
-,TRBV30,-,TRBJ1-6,CAWADSTGSPLHF,TGTGCCTGGGCGGACAGCACGGGATCACCCCTCCACTTT
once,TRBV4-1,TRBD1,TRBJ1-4,CASSRRDSNEKLFF,TGCGCCAGCAGCCGCCGGGACAGCAATGAAAAACTGTTTTTT
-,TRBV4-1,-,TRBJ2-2,CASSQGLNTGELFF,TGCGCCAGCAGCCAAGGACTCAACACCGGGGAGCTGTTTTTT
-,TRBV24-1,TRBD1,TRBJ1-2,CATSDSPSGGGGYTF,TGTGCCACCAGTGATTCCCCGTCAGGGGGCGGTGGCTACACCTTC
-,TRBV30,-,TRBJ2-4,CAWSVSRVAKNIQYF,TGTGCCTGGAGTGTATCCAGGGTAGCCAAAAACATTCAGTACTTC
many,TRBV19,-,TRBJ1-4,CASSIAATNEKLFF,TGTGCCAGTAGTATAGCAGCAACTAATGAAAAACTGTTTTTT
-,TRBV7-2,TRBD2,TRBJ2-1,CASSLGAYFKREGLWEQFF,TGTGCCAGCAGCTTAGGGGCGTACTTTAAGCGGGAGGGCCTCTGGGAGCAGTTCTTC
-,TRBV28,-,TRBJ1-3,CASSGTGNTIYF,TGTGCCAGCAGTGGCACTGGAAACACCATATATTTT
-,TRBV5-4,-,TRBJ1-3,CASSADSHSGNTIYF,TGTGCCAGCAGCGCGGACAGCCACTCTGGAAACACCATATATTTT
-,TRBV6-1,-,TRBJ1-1,CASSELGGHTEAFF,TGTGCCAGCAGTGAACTGGGAGGGCACACTGAAGCTTTCTTT
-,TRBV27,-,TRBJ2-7,CASSFRAPSYEQYF,TGTGCCAGCAGTTTCAGGGCCCCCTCCTACGAGCAGTACTTC
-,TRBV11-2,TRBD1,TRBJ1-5,CASSQGTGPTQPQHF,TGTGCCAGCAGCCAAGGGACAGGGCCAACTCAGCCCCAGCATTTT
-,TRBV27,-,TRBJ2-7,CASSFGGSTYEQYF,TGTGCCAGCAGTTTTGGAGGGTCGACCTACGAGCAGTACTTC
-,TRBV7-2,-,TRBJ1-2,CASSLVQAANYGYTF,TGTGCCAGCAGCTTAGTCCAGGCAGCTAACTATGGCTACACCTTC
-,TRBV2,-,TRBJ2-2,CASSEYGDTGELFF,TGTGCCAGCAGTGAATACGGGGACACCGGGGAGCTGTTTTTT
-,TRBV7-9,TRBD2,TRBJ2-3,CASSFILAGGPVTDTQYF,TGTGCCAGCAGCTTTATACTAGCGGGAGGGCCGGTCACAGATACGCAGTATTTT
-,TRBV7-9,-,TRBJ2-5,CASSIQETQYF,TGTGCCAGCAGCATACAAGAGACCCAGTACTTC
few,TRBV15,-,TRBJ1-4,CATGPGVVGFNEKLFF,TGTGCCACCGGTCCAGGGGTAGTCGGGTTTAATGAAAAACTGTTTTTT
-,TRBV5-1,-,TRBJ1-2,CASSLDPTGDYGYTF,TGCGCCAGCAGCTTGGACCCCACCGGGGACTATGGCTACACCTTC
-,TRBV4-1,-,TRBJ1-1,CASSPRGSPRTEAFF,TGCGCCAGCAGTCCTCGGGGTTCCCCGAGGACTGAAGCTTTCTTT